The present TCR beta chain was sequenced within a study of T cells in women clearing cervical HPV infection. Study-wide background: Case blood was drawn when the lesion was first found; control blood after infection became undetectable. Broader study findings: TRBV6-7 abundance was lower in cases than controls (roughly 0.12% versus 0.15%). CIN3+ cases had significantly higher TCR repertoire richness than controls, but evenness did not differ. T-cell numbers per sample were unknown and may explain richness differences.

With 4 bases removed from V and 2 bases from J, the gap between germline ends came to 18 bases. Germline CDR1 SGHRS, CDR2 YFSETQ. The CDR3 length is 16 residues. A word on this clone: Its antigen is unidentified. The CDR3 end falls 3 residues outside the read, so it is completed with the germline J gene.

Sequencing used immunoSEQ multiplex PCR; TCRdb keeps in-frame clones, though not all of them. Its table records 25,000 to 35,000 clones. The chain uses TRBV5-1 and TRBJ1-1; a weak D match, TRBD1 (6 bases). Sequenced: blood buffy coat. The source of this sequence is a woman aged 18-70 years with a cervical HPV16 infection that either progressed to CIN3+ or cleared (not recorded which). The covered CDR3 bases are TGCGCCAGCAGCCCCTCCGAGGGACAAGCAAACACTGAA. Its translation is CASSPSEGQANTE. The CDR3 in full is CASSPSEGQANTEAFF.